A single sample gave rise to the 22 T cell receptor beta chains below, sequenced in a study of Graves' ophthalmopathy and Graves' hyperthyroidism. As the template, RNA transcripts were used to amplify TCR beta CDR3 regions. In the first round, RT-PCR was carried out with HTBI primers, and a multiplex PCR formed the second round. One entry per CDR3 protein, called by TCRdb with MiXCR from the multiplex PCR reads. The data hold 350,000 or so distinct CDR3 sequences, with roughly a sixth observed a single time. The sequenced sample consisted of peripheral blood. The receptors were sampled from an adult man with Graves' ophthalmopathy.

The table lists this clonotype with many counts. This rearrangement joins TRBV6-1 to TRBJ2-7; TRBD2 aligns across 10 bases. Germline values: CDR1 MNHNS, CDR2 SASEGT. This CDR3 has 16 amino acids. The J segment lost 0 bases and the V segment lost 5 bases, leaving 7 bases of the junction unmatched. The CDR3 coding sequence is TGTGCCAGCAGTAAGGTAGCGGGAGGCCTCTCCTACGAGCAGTACTTC. Translation gives CASSKVAGGLSYEQYF.

Concerning this clonotype: This may stem from a read error, because a much larger clone lies one nucleotide away. The gene calls are TRBV6-5 and TRBJ1-1, with no clear D. Deletions cut 4 bases from V and 6 bases from J, with 18 bases between. There are 15 residues in the CDR3. The germline gives CDR1 MNHEY, CDR2 SVGAGI. The chain's CDR3 is CASSSISRAGAEAFF. For the CDR3, the DNA is TGTGCCAGCAGTTCCATATCGAGGGCGGGCGCTGAAGCTTTCTTT.

This clonotype has ten or more counts. The V and J genes are TRBV6-2 or TRBV6-3 and TRBJ2-7, with 9 bases fitting TRBD1. CDR1 is MNHEY and CDR2 is SVGEGT in the germline V gene. V lost 6 bases and J lost 3; bases outside the gene matches: 9. This CDR3 is built from 15 residues. CDR3 DNA sequence: TGTGCCAGCAGATCCCGGGACAGGGCCTTCTACGAGCAGTACTTC. Translated: CASRSRDRAFYEQYF.

Written as DNA, the CDR3 is TGTGCCAGCAGAACCGGGACTAGCGGGAGTCGCTACGAGCAGTACTTC. Encoded protein: CASRTGTSGSRYEQYF. This chain joins TRBV6-1 and TRBJ2-7; 14 bases line up with TRBD2. Germline lookup yields CDR1 MNHNS and CDR2 SASEGT. J gave up 3 bases and V 6 bases, and 7 bases lay outside the gene matches. The CDR3 is made up of 16 amino acids.

At least ten counts were recorded for this clonotype. The chain carries TRBV30 and TRBJ1-1; D not certain. With 3 bases removed from V and 1 base from J, the gap between germline ends came to 9 bases. The length of the CDR3 is 13 residues. The germline V gene has CDR1 GTSNPN and CDR2 SVGIG (reference sequence). CDR3 in amino acids: CAWRAESNTEAFF. For the CDR3, the DNA is TGTGCCTGGAGAGCAGAGTCGAACACTGAAGCTTTCTTT.

Ten or more counts support this clonotype. The CDR3 here is CASSESMMQETQYF. The CDR3 DNA follows: TGTGCCAGCAGTGAAAGTATGATGCAAGAGACCCAGTACTTC. The chain links TRBV6-1 to TRBJ2-5; no definite D call. This CDR3 comprises 14 residues. Germline lookup yields CDR1 MNHNS and CDR2 SASEGT. Trimming took off 2 bases at V and 2 bases at J, with 9 bases between the two ends.

This clonotype was counted once. This could be a read error, since a much larger clone is one nucleotide away. The CDR3 does not close with the conserved phenylalanine or tryptophan, likely indicating a read error. It is unclear where the CDR3 begins or ends on the DNA, so no DNA is shown, and the CDR3 is as TCRdb lists it. J is TRBJ2-7 and V is TRBV19; the D call in the table, TRBD1, was not verified against the DNA. The CDR3 has 9 residues if both end residues are counted. Germline CDR1 and CDR2: LNHDA and SQIVND (reference sequence). The CDR3 is CASSISGAR.

This clonotype came up many times. This chain connects TRBV24-1 to TRBJ2-2; perhaps D is TRBD1 or TRBD2 (5 bases each). The germline CDR1 and CDR2 sequences are KGHDR and SFDVKD. The CDR3 spans 17 residues. V lost 0 bases and J lost 2, with 12 bases in between. Here the CDR3 DNA reads TGTGCCACCAGTGATTTGTTCTCGGGGCGCAACACCGGGGAGCTGTTTTTT. Encoded protein: CATSDLFSGRNTGELFF.

The chain couples TRBV28 to TRBJ1-1; the D is unclear. V was trimmed by 5 bases and J by 3 bases, leaving 10 bases between them. Germline CDR1 reads MDHEN; CDR2 reads SYDVKM. This CDR3 is 13 amino acids long. CDR3 bases: TGTGCCAGCAGTCCGAACTGGTACACTGAAGCTTTCTTT. Translation gives CASSPNWYTEAFF. Variable domain in full (rest from reference TRBV28 and TRBJ1-1): DVKVTQSSRYLVKRTGEKVFLECVQDMDHENMFWYRQDPGLGLRLIYFSYDVKMKEKGDIPEGYSVSREKKERFSLILESASTNQTSMYLCASSPNWYTEAFFGQGTRLTVV.

This clonotype has ten or more counts. Given a much more abundant clone one base away, this may be a read error. The J gene is TRBJ2-5, the V gene TRBV6-1, with D uncertain. V was pared by 6 bases and J by 1 base, with 9 bases between. This CDR3 region has 13 residues. Germline V gives CDR1 MNHNS, CDR2 SASEGT. The CDR3 nucleotides are TGTGCCAGCAGGGTGGGAACCCAAGAGACCCAGTACTTC. Protein: CASRVGTQETQYF.

This chain uses TRBV10-3 with TRBJ2-7, with D possibly being TRBD1 or TRBD2 (6 bases each). The CDR3 runs 13 residues. Germline CDR1 ENHRY, CDR2 SYGVKD. Trimming stripped 11 bases from V and 3 bases from J, with 17 bases between. The CDR3 coding sequence is TGTGCCTCACACAGGGAGGCTGACTACGAGCAGTACTTC. As protein: CASHREADYEQYF.

The table lists this clonotype with many counts. This rearrangement joins TRBV5-1 to TRBJ2-5, with D unresolved. Germline-derived CDR1 and CDR2 are SGHRS and YFSETQ. Trimming shortened V by 4 bases and J by 2 bases, and 12 bases separated the two germline ends. The length of the CDR3 is 14 residues. CDR3 region: CASSPPLGQETQYF. The CDR3 nucleotides read TGCGCCAGCAGCCCCCCGTTAGGGCAAGAGACCCAGTACTTC.

The rearrangement links TRBV12-3 or TRBV12-4 to TRBJ1-2; D might be TRBD1 (6 bases). The V end lost 4 bases, the J end lost 5 bases, and 11 bases lay between the germline ends. The CDR3 extends over 13 amino acids. CDR3 nucleotides: TGTGCCAGCAGTTACAGGGAAGGTTATGGCTACACCTTC. Translated: CASSYREGYGYTF.

This clonotype was recorded at least ten times. This chain connects TRBV20-1 to TRBJ2-5; TRBD1 matches 7 bases. The germline V gene has CDR1 DFQATT and CDR2 SNEGSKA (reference sequence). V gave up 5 bases and J gave up 2 bases; unmatched junction bases: 8. The CDR3 totals 14 residues. CDR3 loop: CSAGAGGLQETQYF. CDR3 sequence (DNA): TGCAGTGCTGGGGCAGGGGGTTTGCAAGAGACCCAGTACTTC.

This clonotype was seen many times. The gene calls are TRBV5-1 and TRBJ2-1; 7 bases are shared with TRBD1. The CDR3 totals 17 residues. Germline assignment: CDR1 SGHRS and CDR2 YFSETQ. Losses at the gene ends were 2 bases for V and 4 bases for J; bases not matched to a gene: 12. CDR3: CASSFSISDRRYNEQFF. The DNA for the CDR3 is TGCGCCAGCAGCTTTTCCATCTCGGACAGGCGATACAATGAGCAGTTCTTC.

This clonotype showed up many times. J is TRBJ1-2 and V is TRBV20-1; D is possibly TRBD1 (5 bases). Trimming pared 0 bases from V and 0 bases from J, leaving 14 bases between. This CDR3 has 16 residues. Germline CDR1 and CDR2: DFQATT and SNEGSKA (reference sequence). CDR3 amino acids: CSARDRTTVANYGYTF. DNA of the CDR3: TGCAGTGCTAGAGATCGTACGACAGTTGCTAACTATGGCTACACCTTC.

This clonotype was detected ten times or more. The rearrangement joins TRBV30 to TRBJ2-7, with 7 bases aligning to TRBD1. Germline V gives CDR1 GTSNPN, CDR2 SVGIG (reference sequence). V trimming: 3 bases; J trimming: 2 bases; junction bases outside the gene matches: 7. The CDR3 spans 14 residues. The CDR3 bases are TGTGCCTGGAGCGTCGGTGGGACAGCCTACGAGCAGTACTTC. This codes for CAWSVGGTAYEQYF.

This clonotype was observed many times. The chain recombines TRBV30 with TRBJ2-7; 10 positions match TRBD2. The CDR3 loop spans 16 amino acids. Per germline, CDR1 GTSNPN and CDR2 SVGIG (reference sequence). Unmatched junction bases numbered 14, after V lost 2 bases and J lost 7 bases. CDR3 nucleotide sequence: TGTGCCTGGAGTCATCTAGCGGGAGCGGTCCTACTAGAGCAGTACTTC. This sequence encodes CAWSHLAGAVLLEQYF.

This clonotype was recorded at least ten times. The J gene is TRBJ2-5, the V gene TRBV19; D is unresolved. Germline CDR1 reads LNHDA; CDR2 reads SQIVND (reference sequence). V gave up 3 bases and J gave up 3 bases, with 8 bases separating them. CDR3 length: 13 residues. The CDR3 coding sequence is TGTGCCAGTAGTATGCGGCCGGAAGAGACCCAGTACTTC. Its protein product is CASSMRPEETQYF.

This clonotype was counted a single time. The chain carries TRBV27 and TRBJ2-5; D unclear. V shed 8 bases and J shed 5 bases, with 15 bases lying between them. The CDR3 is 13 amino acids. Germline values: CDR1 MNHEY, CDR2 SMNVEV (reference sequence). CDR3 region: CASRTQVDETQYF. CDR3 bases: TGTGCCAGCCGGACCCAGGTGGACGAGACCCAGTACTTC.

This clonotype was counted many times. The chain employs TRBV6-1 and TRBJ1-6; D is undetermined. Germline loops: CDR1 MNHNS, CDR2 SASEGT. The CDR3 sequence is 13 residues long. V lost 6 bases, J lost 9 bases, and 12 bases lay in between. This CDR3 is CASSDYYVSPLHF. In DNA, the CDR3 is TGTGCCAGCAGCGACTACTACGTTTCACCCCTCCACTTT.

In this sample, this clonotype turned up many times. The V call is TRBV10-2, the J call TRBJ2-7, with D maybe TRBD1 (6 bases). The CDR3 is 15 amino acids. Trimming took 5 bases from V and 2 from J, leaving 16 bases between them. Germline V gene sequence: CDR1 WSHSY, CDR2 SAAADI. CDR3 sequence (DNA): TGCGCCAGCAGTTCACCGGGACACACAACCTACGAGCAGTACTTC. Its protein is CASSSPGHTTYEQYF.